Listed here are 24 T cell receptor beta chains from one sample, sequenced in a study of blood T cells in healthy people across ages (dated by TCRdb to the mid-2010s). The library was produced with 5' RACE. TCRdb shows the sequencer as Illumina HiSeq 2500. A second PCR of about 6 to 11 cycles was performed with a sample-barcoded 5' primer and a J-beta primer mix. The public reads were reanalyzed by TCRdb: fastp trimming at Q25, MiXCR alignment, in-frame beta chains only. Each CDR3 protein appears once, grouped with its most common genes and DNA. In this sample the table shows about 800,000 distinct CDR3 sequences, about 62% of which occur a single time. About 20% of the sample is held by the ten biggest clonotypes. Source material: blood. Receptor source: a man aged 30 to 39 in good health.

The sample holds a few counts of this clonotype. This chain uses TRBV20-1 with TRBJ2-6; maybe TRBD1 (6 bases). The germline gives CDR1 DFQATT, CDR2 SNEGSKA (reference sequence). Trimming took 3 bases from V and 4 from J, leaving 7 bases between them. This CDR3 is built from 13 residues. CDR3 region: CSASGQGANVLTF. The CDR3 DNA reads as TGCAGTGCTAGTGGACAGGGGGCCAACGTCCTGACTTTC.

The genes are TRBV21-1 and TRBJ2-4. The J call is in doubt because the DNA end fits TRBJ2-7 better. TRBV21-1 is assigned pseudogene status. The CDR3 is 13 residues long. The CDR3 nucleotides are TGTGCCAGCAGCAATTGGGGTTTCGGCGAGCAGTACTTC. This encodes CASSNWGFGEQYF.

The J gene is TRBJ2-7, the V gene TRBV20-1; D possibly corresponds to TRBD1 (6 bases). CDR1 and CDR2 from the germline V gene are DFQATT and SNEGSKA (reference sequence). The CDR3 extends over 16 amino acids. V was shortened by 1 base and J by 1 base, with 17 bases between the two germline ends. In DNA, the CDR3 is TGCAGTGCTAGAGTGACAGGTCAGGGTTTTTCCTACGAGCAGTACTTC. This encodes CSARVTGQGFSYEQYF.

This clonotype was observed a handful of times. The gene calls are TRBV2 and TRBJ2-7, with a possible D match to TRBD2 (5 bases). Germline values: CDR1 SNHLY, CDR2 FYNNEI. The CDR3 loop spans 13 amino acids. The ends were cut back, 5 bases at V and 5 bases at J, with 13 bases in the middle. CDR3 in amino acids: CASSTTSSNEQYF. In DNA, the CDR3 is TGTGCCAGCAGTACCACTAGTTCCAACGAGCAGTACTTC.

Note on this clonotype: At one end the junction does not follow the germline gene, possibly because of a read error. The chain joins TRBV6-2 or TRBV6-3 to TRBJ2-7; D call uncertain. This CDR3 has 14 residues. CDR1 is MNHEY and CDR2 is SVGEGT in the germline V gene. This CDR3 is CASSYTRWMRPQYF. The CDR3 nucleotides read TGTGCCAGTAGTTACACCAGGTGGATGCGGCCCCAGTACTTC.

This chain connects TRBV7-2 to TRBJ2-7; TRBD2 matches 8 bases. CDR3 length: 15 residues. Germline assignment: CDR1 SGHTA and CDR2 FQGNSA. The trim removed 3 bases at V and 5 bases at J, leaving 9 bases unmatched. CDR3 coding DNA: TGTGCCAGCAGCTTGAGCGGGGGTTGGGGTCACGAGCAGTACTTC. It is translated as CASSLSGGWGHEQYF.

The sample holds a few counts of this clonotype. This sequence joins TRBV10-3 and TRBJ2-7; TRBD1 or TRBD2 may be the D gene (5 bases each). CDR3 length: 15 amino acids. The V and J ends lost 4 bases and 2 bases respectively, with 15 bases between them. The germline V gene encodes CDR1 ENHRY and CDR2 SYGVKD. CDR3 sequence: CAISGLGVPTYEQYF. For the CDR3, the DNA is TGTGCCATCAGTGGGTTGGGGGTCCCTACCTACGAGCAGTACTTC.

The chain employs TRBV11-2 and TRBJ2-7; the match to TRBD2 covers 13 bases. Germline CDR1 reads SGHAT; CDR2 reads FQNNGV. Germline trimming cut 4 bases from V and 7 bases from J; bases unmatched to any gene: 7. The CDR3 is 15 residues long. The CDR3 bases are TGTGCCAGCAGCTCGGGACTAGCGGGATACAATGAGCAGTACTTC. It is translated as CASSSGLAGYNEQYF.

The rearrangement joins TRBV5-1 to TRBJ2-1; TRBD1 matches 11 bases. J lost 9 bases, V lost 1 base, and 6 bases had no gene match. CDR1 SGHRS and CDR2 YFSETQ come from the germline V gene. The CDR3 is made up of 15 amino acids. CDR3 residues: CASSLRGQGGSEQFF. The DNA for the CDR3 is TGCGCCAGCAGCTTGAGGGGACAGGGGGGCAGTGAGCAGTTCTTC.

The rearrangement joins TRBV15 to TRBJ2-7; TRBD1 aligns across 9 bases. Unmatched junction bases numbered 8, after V lost 2 bases and J lost 3 bases. Germline V gene data show CDR1 as LNHNV and CDR2 as YYDKDF (reference sequence). CDR3 size: 16 residues. In DNA form, the CDR3 reads TGTGCCACCAGCAGACCGCCCGGGACAGGGAGCTACGAGCAGTACTTC. This sequence encodes CATSRPPGTGSYEQYF. Complete variable domain (other parts from reference TRBV15 and TRBJ2-7): DAMVIQNPRYQVTQFGKPVTLSCSQTLNHNVMYWYQQKSSQAPKLLFHYYDKDFNNEADTPDNFQSRRPNTSFCFLDIRSPGLGDTAMYLCATSRPPGTGSYEQYFGPGTRLTVT.

As concerns this clonotype: One end of the junction does not line up with germline, which may come from a read error. The chain uses TRBV7-2 and TRBJ2-5, with D possibly called TRBD1 or TRBD2 (5 bases each). The CDR3 has 12 residues. Per germline, CDR1 SGHTA and CDR2 FQGNSA. Here the CDR3 reads CASSRDVYDQYF. Written as DNA, the CDR3 is TGCGCCAGCAGCCGGGACGTCTACGATCAGTACTTC.

The chain recombines TRBV6-5 with TRBJ2-7; 7 bases are a match to TRBD1. V gave up 6 bases and J gave up 3 bases; unmatched junction bases: 8. This CDR3 region has 14 residues. The V gene's germline CDR1 is MNHEY and CDR2 SVGAGI. CDR3 coding DNA: TGTGCCAGCAGCACGGGACAGAGGATCTACGAGCAGTACTTC. Protein sequence: CASSTGQRIYEQYF.

The CDR3 region is CASSYSLLGRETQYF. DNA for the CDR3: TGTGCCAGCAGTTACTCCCTACTTGGGAGAGAGACCCAGTACTTC. The chain is built from TRBV6-2 or TRBV6-3 and TRBJ2-5; weak D call: TRBD2 (5 bases). The CDR3 consists of 15 residues. From germline, CDR1 is MNHEY and CDR2 SVGEGT. The V end lost 0 bases, the J end lost 4 bases, and 12 bases lay between the germline ends.

The CDR3 DNA is TGCGCCAGCAGCGTATCAGACCCGAGCGTCAACGTCCTGACTTTC. This sequence encodes CASSVSDPSVNVLTF. The chain carries TRBV5-1 and TRBJ2-6; no reliable D call. Germline values: CDR1 SGHRS, CDR2 YFSETQ. V was clipped by 4 bases and J by 9 bases, with 17 bases between them. This CDR3 region has 15 residues.

This clonotype has just one count. J is TRBJ1-2 and V is TRBV6-1; D not certain. From germline, CDR1 is MNHNS and CDR2 SASEGT. Trimming stripped 1 base from V and 5 bases from J, with 8 bases between. This CDR3 is 13 amino acids long. CDR3 residues: CASSEEIRYGYTF. CDR3 in DNA: TGTGCCAGCAGTGAAGAAATCCGATATGGCTACACCTTC.

The chain has TRBV20-1 and TRBJ2-3; D remains ambiguous. The germline gives CDR1 DFQATT, CDR2 SNEGSKA (reference sequence). V lost 6 bases and J lost 2, with 12 bases in between. The CDR3 totals 13 residues. CDR3 DNA: TGCAGTGCCCAGATCCGCGCCACAGATACGCAGTATTTT. The encoded protein is CSAQIRATDTQYF.

This clonotype was observed at least ten times. The genes are TRBV25-1 and TRBJ2-3; 10 nucleotides align to TRBD2. Trimming at V came to 3 bases and at J to 5 bases, leaving 5 bases not matched to a gene. The length of the CDR3 is 15 residues. Germline CDR1 reads MGHDK; CDR2 reads SYGVNS. The CDR3 DNA reads TGTGCCAGCAGTGACCTAGCGGGGGCGGGAGATACGCAGTATTTT. It specifies CASSDLAGAGDTQYF.

In its sample, this clonotype was seen a few times. The V and J genes are TRBV20-1 and TRBJ2-7, with 8 bases identical to TRBD2. Trimming at V came to 3 bases and at J to 6 bases, leaving 13 bases not matched to a gene. Germline lookup yields CDR1 DFQATT and CDR2 SNEGSKA (reference sequence). The CDR3 has 15 residues. This CDR3 reads CSARKAGGLESEQYF. The DNA of the CDR3 is TGCAGTGCTAGGAAGGCGGGGGGCCTCGAGAGCGAGCAGTACTTC.

This clonotype was seen ten or more times. The DNA of the CDR3 is TGTGCCAGCGCCCAAAGGGATAGGAGACTAGCCCTCACAGATACGCAGTATTTT. Its translation is CASAQRDRRLALTDTQYF. The chain employs TRBV6-2 or TRBV6-3 and TRBJ2-3; 7 bases agree with TRBD2. CDR3 size: 18 residues. The ends lost 8 bases at V and 2 bases at J; junction bases unmatched: 19. CDR1 MNHEY and CDR2 SVGEGT come from the germline V gene.

V and J are TRBV10-3 and TRBJ2-1; D is unresolved. The CDR3 has 12 amino acids. The V and J ends lost 10 bases and 6 bases respectively, with 13 bases between them. Germline V gene lookup returns CDR1 ENHRY and CDR2 SYGVKD. DNA for the CDR3: TGTGCCACCGGTGTAACTGGCAATGAGCAGTTCTTC. This encodes CATGVTGNEQFF.

The chain links TRBV3-1 to TRBJ2-7; 10 nucleotides align to TRBD1. CDR3 length: 17 amino acids. V shed 1 base and J 1 base; nucleotides not matched to a gene: 7. Germline lookup yields CDR1 LGHDT and CDR2 YNNKEL (reference sequence). This chain's CDR3 is CASSQATGGLRSYEQYF. In DNA, the CDR3 is TGTGCCAGCAGCCAAGCGACAGGGGGCCTCAGATCCTACGAGCAGTACTTC.

This clonotype was seen a few times. V is TRBV7-2 and J is TRBJ2-1; TRBD2 agrees at 7 bases. Germline CDR1 is SGHTA and CDR2 is FQGNSA. The CDR3 totals 15 residues. V lost 10 bases and J lost 6; bases outside the gene matches: 15. The CDR3 spells CATARPGTNSNEQFF. DNA for the CDR3: TGTGCCACCGCGCGACCCGGGACTAACTCCAATGAGCAGTTCTTC.

The V and J genes are TRBV5-1 and TRBJ2-1, with 9 bases matching TRBD1. The V segment lost 4 bases and the J segment 8 bases; nucleotides outside the gene matches: 16. Germline CDR1 reads SGHRS; CDR2 reads YFSETQ. This CDR3 is built from 17 residues. In DNA, the CDR3 is TGCGCCAGCAGCAATTTTGCCGGGACAGGGAATCTAGATGAGCAGTTCTTC. Translation: CASSNFAGTGNLDEQFF. Complete variable domain (other parts from reference TRBV5-1 and TRBJ2-1): KAGVTQTPRYLIKTRGQQVTLSCSPISGHRSVSWYQQTPGQGLQFLFEYFSETQRNKGNFPGRFSGRQFSNSRSEMNVSTLELGDSALYLCASSNFAGTGNLDEQFFGPGTRLTVL.

The rearrangement joins TRBV7-3 to TRBJ2-3, with TRBD2 matching 11 bases. Per the germline V gene, CDR1 is SGHTA and CDR2 is FQGTGA. The J segment lost 1 base and the V segment lost 4 bases, leaving 7 bases of the junction unmatched. The CDR3 totals 17 residues. In DNA form, the CDR3 reads TGTGCCAGCAGCTCTTTAGCGGGAGGGATCGGCACAGATACGCAGTATTTT. It specifies CASSSLAGGIGTDTQYF. Combining the CDR3 with reference TRBV7-3 and TRBJ2-3 gives the whole variable domain GAGVSQTPSNKVTEKGKYVELRCDPISGHTALYWYRQSLGQGPEFLIYFQGTGAADDSGLPNDRFFAVRPEGSVSTLKIQRTERGDSAVYLCASSSLAGGIGTDTQYFGPGTRLTVL.